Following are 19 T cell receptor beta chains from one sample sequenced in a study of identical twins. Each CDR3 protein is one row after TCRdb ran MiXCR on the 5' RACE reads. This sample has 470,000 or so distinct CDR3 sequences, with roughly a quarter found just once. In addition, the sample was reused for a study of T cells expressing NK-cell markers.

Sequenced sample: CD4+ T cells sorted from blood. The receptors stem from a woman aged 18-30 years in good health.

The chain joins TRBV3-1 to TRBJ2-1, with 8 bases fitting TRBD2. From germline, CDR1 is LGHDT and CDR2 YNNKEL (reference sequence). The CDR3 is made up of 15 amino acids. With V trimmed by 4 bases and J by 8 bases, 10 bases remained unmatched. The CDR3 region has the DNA TGTGCCAGCAGCCCTACCGTGAGACTAGCGTATGAGCAGTTCTTC. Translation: CASSPTVRLAYEQFF.

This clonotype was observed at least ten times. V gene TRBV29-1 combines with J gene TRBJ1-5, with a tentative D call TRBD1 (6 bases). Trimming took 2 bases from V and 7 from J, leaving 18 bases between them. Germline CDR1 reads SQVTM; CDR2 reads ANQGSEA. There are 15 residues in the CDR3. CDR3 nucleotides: TGCAGCGTTGAATTAGGGGGTGAGGGTTGCCAGCCCCAGCATTTT. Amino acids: CSVELGGEGCQPQHF.

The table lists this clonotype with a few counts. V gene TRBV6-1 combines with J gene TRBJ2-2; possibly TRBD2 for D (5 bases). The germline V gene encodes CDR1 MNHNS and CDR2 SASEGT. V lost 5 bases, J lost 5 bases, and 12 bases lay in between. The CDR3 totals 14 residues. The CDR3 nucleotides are TGTGCCAGCAGTCGAGGGAAAGGAACCGGGGAGCTGTTTTTT. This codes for CASSRGKGTGELFF.

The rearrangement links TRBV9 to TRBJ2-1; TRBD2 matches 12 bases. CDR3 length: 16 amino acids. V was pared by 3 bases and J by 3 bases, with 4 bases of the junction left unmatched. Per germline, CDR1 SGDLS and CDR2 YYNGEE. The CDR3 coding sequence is TGTGCCAGCAGCGCTCCTAGCGGGAGGGACTACAATGAGCAGTTCTTC. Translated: CASSAPSGRDYNEQFF.

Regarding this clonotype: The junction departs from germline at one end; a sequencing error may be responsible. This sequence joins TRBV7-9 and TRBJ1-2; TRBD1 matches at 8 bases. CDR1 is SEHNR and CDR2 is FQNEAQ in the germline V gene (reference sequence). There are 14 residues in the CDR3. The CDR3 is CASSWDRTNYGNTF. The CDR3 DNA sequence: TGTGCCAGCAGCTGGGACAGGACTAACTATGGCAACACCTTC.

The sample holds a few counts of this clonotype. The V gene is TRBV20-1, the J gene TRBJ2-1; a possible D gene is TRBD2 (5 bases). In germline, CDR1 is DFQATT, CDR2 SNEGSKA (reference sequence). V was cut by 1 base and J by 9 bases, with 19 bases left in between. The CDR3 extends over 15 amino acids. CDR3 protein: CSARGGGRAPSEQFF. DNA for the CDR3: TGCAGTGCTAGAGGAGGCGGGCGGGCCCCTAGTGAGCAGTTCTTC.

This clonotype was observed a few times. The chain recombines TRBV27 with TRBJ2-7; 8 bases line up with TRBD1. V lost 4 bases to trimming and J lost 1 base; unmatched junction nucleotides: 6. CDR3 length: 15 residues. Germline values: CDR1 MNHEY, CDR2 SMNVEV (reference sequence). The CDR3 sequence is CASSSSGGPSYEQYF. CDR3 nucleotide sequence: TGTGCCAGCAGTTCCTCAGGGGGCCCATCCTACGAGCAGTACTTC.

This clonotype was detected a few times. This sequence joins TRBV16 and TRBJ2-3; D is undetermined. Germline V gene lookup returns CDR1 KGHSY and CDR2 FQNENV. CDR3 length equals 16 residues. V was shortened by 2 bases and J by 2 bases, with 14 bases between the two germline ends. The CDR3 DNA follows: TGTGCCAGCAGCCAAGGGCGGATGATGTCCACAGATACGCAGTATTTT. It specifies CASSQGRMMSTDTQYF.

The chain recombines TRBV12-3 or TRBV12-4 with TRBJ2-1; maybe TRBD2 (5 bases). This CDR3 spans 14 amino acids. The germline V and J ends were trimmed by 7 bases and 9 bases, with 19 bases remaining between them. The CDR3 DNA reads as TGTGCCAGCACGTCTACCTTCGGGCGGGCTGAGCAGTTCTTC. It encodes CASTSTFGRAEQFF.

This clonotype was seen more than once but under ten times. CDR3 in DNA: TGCAGCGCCACGGGGACACTGAACACCGGGGAGCTGTTTTTT. Translating gives CSATGTLNTGELFF. The chain links TRBV29-1 to TRBJ2-2; a weak D match, TRBD1 (6 bases). The germline V gene has CDR1 SQVTM and CDR2 ANQGSEA. The CDR3 is 14 residues long. V lost 7 bases, J lost 1 base, and 13 bases lay in between.

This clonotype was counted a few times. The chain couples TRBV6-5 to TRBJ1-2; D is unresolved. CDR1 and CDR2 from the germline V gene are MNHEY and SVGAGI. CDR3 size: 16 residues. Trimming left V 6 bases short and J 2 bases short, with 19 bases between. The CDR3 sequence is CASSPKSLLRNYGYTF. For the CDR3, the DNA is TGTGCCAGCAGCCCGAAATCACTATTGCGAAACTATGGCTACACCTTC.

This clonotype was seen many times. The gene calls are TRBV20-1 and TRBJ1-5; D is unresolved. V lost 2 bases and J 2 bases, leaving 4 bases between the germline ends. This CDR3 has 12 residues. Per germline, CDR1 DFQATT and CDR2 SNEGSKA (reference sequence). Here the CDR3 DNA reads TGCAGTGCTAGACAGGGCAATCAGCCCCAGCATTTT. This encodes CSARQGNQPQHF.

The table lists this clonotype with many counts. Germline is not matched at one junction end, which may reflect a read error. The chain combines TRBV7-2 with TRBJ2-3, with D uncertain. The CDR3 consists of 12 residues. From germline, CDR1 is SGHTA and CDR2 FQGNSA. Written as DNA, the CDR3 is TGCGCCAGCAGCTTGCTCACAGATACGCAGTATTTT. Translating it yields CASSLLTDTQYF.

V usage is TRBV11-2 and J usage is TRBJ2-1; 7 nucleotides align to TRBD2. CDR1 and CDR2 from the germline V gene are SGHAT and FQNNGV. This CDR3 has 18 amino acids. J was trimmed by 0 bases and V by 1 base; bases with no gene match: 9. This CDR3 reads CASSLGLTSLSSYNEQFF. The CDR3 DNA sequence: TGTGCCAGCAGCTTAGGGTTGACTAGCCTAAGCTCCTACAATGAGCAGTTCTTC.

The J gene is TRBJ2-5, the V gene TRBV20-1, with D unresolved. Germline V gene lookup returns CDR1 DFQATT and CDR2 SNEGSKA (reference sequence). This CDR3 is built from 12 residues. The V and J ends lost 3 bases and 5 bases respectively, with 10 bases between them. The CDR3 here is CSARPGLETQYF. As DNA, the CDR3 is TGCAGTGCTAGGCCCGGGTTGGAGACCCAGTACTTC.

CDR3 in DNA: TGCAGTGCTAGCAGGGGGCAAACTGAAGCTTTCTTT. Its protein product is CSASRGQTEAFF. The chain carries TRBV20-1 and TRBJ1-1; TRBD1 matches 8 bases. Germline V gene sequence: CDR1 DFQATT, CDR2 SNEGSKA (reference sequence). The CDR3 runs to 12 residues. V shed 3 bases, J shed 5 bases, and the junction held 2 bases outside the gene matches.

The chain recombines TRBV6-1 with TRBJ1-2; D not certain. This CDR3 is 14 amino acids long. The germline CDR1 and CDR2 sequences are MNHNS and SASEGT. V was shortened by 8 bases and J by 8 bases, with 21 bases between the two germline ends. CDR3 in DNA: TGTGCCAGCTGGGATGGGGTTAGACTGAGAGGCTACACCTTC. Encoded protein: CASWDGVRLRGYTF.

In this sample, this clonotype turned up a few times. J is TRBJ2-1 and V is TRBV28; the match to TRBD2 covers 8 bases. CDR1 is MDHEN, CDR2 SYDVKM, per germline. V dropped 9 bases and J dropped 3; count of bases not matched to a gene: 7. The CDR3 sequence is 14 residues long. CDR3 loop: CASSGAPDYNEQFF. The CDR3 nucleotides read TGTGCCAGTAGCGGGGCCCCCGACTACAATGAGCAGTTCTTC.

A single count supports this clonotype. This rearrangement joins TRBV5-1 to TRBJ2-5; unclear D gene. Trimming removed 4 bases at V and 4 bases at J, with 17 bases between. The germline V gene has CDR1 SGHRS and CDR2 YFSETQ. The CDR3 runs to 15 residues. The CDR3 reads CASSLLGGSAETQYF. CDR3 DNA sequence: TGCGCCAGCAGCCTTCTGGGTGGTTCGGCAGAGACCCAGTACTTC.